A single sample gave rise to the 19 T cell receptor beta chains below, sequenced in a study of blood T cell repertoires in COVID-19 (dated by TCRdb to between 2020 and 2021). The receptor library was made with the immunoSEQ multiplex PCR assay. In TCRdb, the immuneACCESS table is reduced to in-frame sequences with V and J assigned. These tables do not hold every clone; where another copy was compared, an unresolved V gene accounts for under half, and the others remain unexplained. The sample table shows some 220,000 clones, and approximately 85% are seen once. The top ten constitute 2% to 3% of the sample. The sample consisted of peripheral blood. The origin of the receptors is a woman aged 65 to 85 with COVID-19, enrolled during active disease.

The rearrangement joins TRBV6-2 or TRBV6-3 to TRBJ2-7; TRBD2 matches at 9 bases. The CDR3 length is 15 residues. J gave up 6 bases and V 6 bases, and 12 bases lay outside the gene matches. Per germline, CDR1 MNHEY and CDR2 SVGEGT. CDR3 in amino acids: CASSLLAGDISEQYF. DNA for the CDR3: TGTGCCAGCAGCCTATTAGCGGGGGACATCTCCGAGCAGTACTTC.

The V call is TRBV5-1, the J call TRBJ1-1; no definite D call. The germline gives CDR1 SGHRS, CDR2 YFSETQ. Trimming removed 3 bases at V and 0 bases at J, with 6 bases between. The CDR3 has 13 residues. CDR3 DNA sequence: TGCGCCAGCAGCTCCGACATGAACACTGAAGCTTTCTTT. Translating it yields CASSSDMNTEAFF.

J is TRBJ1-6 and V is TRBV30; no firm D call. In germline, CDR1 is GTSNPN, CDR2 SVGIG (reference sequence). The length of the CDR3 is 16 residues. The V end lost 2 bases, the J end lost 5 bases, and 16 bases lay between the germline ends. The CDR3 sequence is CAWSFKTSGDNSPLHF. CDR3 DNA: TGTGCCTGGAGTTTTAAGACTAGCGGGGATAATTCACCCCTCCACTTT.

The chain recombines TRBV6-2 or TRBV6-3 with TRBJ2-1, with D maybe TRBD2 (6 bases). This CDR3 has 16 amino acids. Germline CDR1 reads MNHEY; CDR2 reads SVGEGT. The V gene lost 5 bases and the J gene lost 5 bases, with 19 bases spanning the gap. CDR3 region: CASSRDWIPSNNEQFF. For the CDR3, the DNA is TGTGCCAGCAGTCGGGACTGGATACCTTCTAACAATGAGCAGTTCTTC.

The chain couples TRBV6-1 to TRBJ2-4; tentatively, D is TRBD1 (5 bases). Germline-derived CDR1 and CDR2 are MNHNS and SASEGT. Trimming cost V 4 bases and J 0 bases, with 13 bases left between them. The CDR3 extends over 16 amino acids. The CDR3 region is CASSGRQSLAKNIQYF. CDR3 DNA: TGTGCCAGCAGTGGGCGACAGAGTCTAGCCAAAAACATTCAGTACTTC.

CDR3 nucleotide sequence: TGTGCCAGCAGCTATAGGGGACAGGGATCGACACCCCTCCACTTT. Translating gives CASSYRGQGSTPLHF. The chain uses TRBV11-3 and TRBJ1-6; TRBD1 agrees at 9 bases. The CDR3 extends over 15 amino acids. Per germline, CDR1 SGHNT and CDR2 YENEEA. The J segment lost 11 bases and the V segment lost 4 bases, leaving 9 bases of the junction unmatched.

The V and J genes are TRBV15 and TRBJ1-4; 7 bases are shared with TRBD1. Germline V gene data show CDR1 as LNHNV and CDR2 as YYDKDF (reference sequence). The CDR3 totals 16 residues. V shed 2 bases, J shed 8 bases, and the junction held 11 bases outside the gene matches. The CDR3 sequence is CATSRIPGTVDEKLFF. For the CDR3, the DNA is TGTGCCACCAGCAGAATCCCCGGGACAGTGGACGAAAAACTGTTTTTT.

The chain is built from TRBV6-5 and TRBJ2-4, with 7 bases aligning to TRBD2. The germline V gene encodes CDR1 MNHEY and CDR2 SVGAGI. With V trimmed by 6 bases and J by 7 bases, 6 bases remained unmatched. The CDR3 length is 13 residues. CDR3 protein: CASREGGRNIQYF. DNA for the CDR3: TGTGCCAGCAGGGAGGGAGGGCGGAACATTCAGTACTTC.

The rearrangement uses TRBV27 and TRBJ2-1; 13 bases line up with TRBD2. Per the germline V gene, CDR1 is MNHEY and CDR2 is SMNVEV (reference sequence). Trimming took 6 bases from V and 5 from J; bases not matched to a gene: 7. The CDR3 runs 16 residues. The CDR3 loop reads CASSFAGLAGDNEQFF. CDR3 sequence (DNA): TGTGCCAGCAGCTTTGCCGGACTAGCGGGAGACAATGAGCAGTTCTTC.

This sequence joins TRBV7-2 and TRBJ2-7, with D possibly being TRBD2 (7 bases). The germline V and J ends were trimmed by 4 bases and 2 bases, with 18 bases remaining between them. Germline V CDR1 and CDR2: SGHTA, FQGNSA. The CDR3 contains 16 residues. In DNA, the CDR3 is TGTGCCAGCAGCTGGGGAGGGACGTGGGGGCCCTACGAGCAGTACTTC. This sequence encodes CASSWGGTWGPYEQYF.

The chain employs TRBV7-6 and TRBJ2-3; 7 nucleotides agree with TRBD1. Losses at the gene ends were 4 bases for V and 2 bases for J; bases not matched to a gene: 6. Germline V gene lookup returns CDR1 SGHVS and CDR2 FNYEAQ. The CDR3 covers 15 residues. The CDR3 bases are TGTGCCAGCAGCTCCTACAGGGGTTTCACAGATACGCAGTATTTT. It is translated as CASSSYRGFTDTQYF.

This chain uses TRBV2 with TRBJ2-6; D may be TRBD2 (5 bases). There are 16 residues in the CDR3. The V and J ends lost 10 bases and 0 bases respectively, with 16 bases between them. Germline assignment: CDR1 SNHLY and CDR2 FYNNEI. CDR3 sequence: CATQHGRGSGANVLTF. In DNA, the CDR3 is TGTGCCACGCAGCACGGACGGGGCTCTGGGGCCAACGTCCTGACTTTC.

CDR3 in DNA: TGTGCCAGCAGCTTAGACGGACAGTATCGGGAGCAGTACTTC. This translates into CASSLDGQYREQYF. The chain is built from TRBV7-9 and TRBJ2-7; tentative D call: TRBD1 (6 bases). The V gene lost 1 base and the J gene lost 7 bases, with 14 bases spanning the gap. The germline CDR1 and CDR2 sequences are SEHNR and FQNEAQ (reference sequence). The CDR3 has 14 amino acids.

The gene calls are TRBV12-3 or TRBV12-4 and TRBJ1-6; possible D gene TRBD1, 5 bases. The V and J ends lost 1 base and 14 bases respectively, with 6 bases between them. The CDR3 runs to 11 residues. The CDR3 sequence is CASSLGGALHF. CDR3 DNA sequence: TGTGCCAGCAGTTTAGGGGGGGCCCTCCACTTT.

This rearrangement joins TRBV2 to TRBJ2-5; TRBD1 might be the D (6 bases). Germline CDR1 is SNHLY and CDR2 is FYNNEI. The CDR3 has 13 amino acids. The V and J ends lost 7 bases and 1 base respectively, with 10 bases between them. CDR3: CASKTGTQETQYF. The CDR3 nucleotides read TGTGCCAGCAAAACAGGGACCCAAGAGACCCAGTACTTC.

This clone came up once. The CDR3 spells CASSVRTSSETQYF. CDR3 sequence (DNA): TGTGCCAGCAGCGTACGGACTAGTAGCGAGACCCAGTACTTC. The V gene is TRBV7-8, the J gene TRBJ2-5; TRBD2 matches at 7 bases. Germline assignment: CDR1 SGHVS and CDR2 FQNEAQ. The J segment lost 5 bases and the V segment lost 5 bases, leaving 8 bases of the junction unmatched. The CDR3 contains 14 residues.

The CDR3 here is CASSSLGGAGEKLFF. As DNA, the CDR3 is TGCGCCAGCAGCTCCTTAGGGGGCGCCGGTGAAAAACTGTTTTTT. The genes are TRBV5-1 and TRBJ1-4; 7 bases are a match to TRBD1. The V and J ends lost 3 bases and 7 bases, in that order; junction bases with no gene match: 9. Germline V gene data show CDR1 as SGHRS and CDR2 as YFSETQ. The CDR3 sequence is 15 residues long.

This rearrangement joins TRBV30 to TRBJ1-5, with 9 bases fitting TRBD1. Germline values: CDR1 GTSNPN, CDR2 SVGIG (reference sequence). V was clipped by 6 bases and J by 5 bases; unmatched bases: 14. The CDR3 is 16 residues long. CDR3 loop: CACSEMGQGRHQPQHF. The CDR3 bases are TGTGCCTGTTCTGAAATGGGACAGGGTAGACATCAGCCCCAGCATTTT.

This clone occurred once. V is TRBV7-2 and J is TRBJ1-2; 9 bases map to TRBD1. CDR3 length equals 14 residues. Losses at the gene ends were 1 base for V and 13 bases for J; bases not matched to a gene: 10. Germline V CDR1 and CDR2: SGHTA, FQGNSA. The CDR3 region has the DNA TGTGCCAGCAGCTTAGGGAGGGACAGGGTTATTTCCACCTTC. Its protein is CASSLGRDRVISTF.